This entry lists 27 T cell receptor beta chains sequenced from one sample in a study of PD-L1 blockade in urothelial cancer. Time point given: peripheral blood 6 weeks after treatment start. Assay used: immunoSEQ multiplex PCR; TCRdb lists only in-frame clones, some missing. Altogether about 120,000 clones are present, 75% to 95% being singletons, with the ten largest covering 3% to 4%. The sample here was PBMCs, taken around atezolizumab (anti-PD-L1) treatment. The receptors here all came from a man in his sixties with urothelial cancer.

The chain combines TRBV25-1 with TRBJ1-1; TRBD1 matches at 7 bases. The germline gives CDR1 MGHDK, CDR2 SYGVNS. V lost 8 bases to trimming and J lost 1 base; unmatched junction nucleotides: 13. This CDR3 comprises 16 residues. CDR3 in amino acids: CASPRETGCGNTEAFF. The CDR3 DNA follows: TGTGCCAGCCCCCGGGAGACAGGGTGCGGGAACACTGAAGCTTTCTTT. Drawing the rest from reference TRBV25-1 and TRBJ1-1, the complete variable domain is EADIYQTPRYLVIGTGKKITLECSQTMGHDKMYWYQQDPGMELHLIHYSYGVNSTEKGDLSSESTVSRIRTEHFPLTLESARPSHTSQYLCASPRETGCGNTEAFFGQGTRLTVV.

The rearrangement uses TRBV2 and TRBJ1-2; weak D call: TRBD1 (6 bases). CDR1 is SNHLY, CDR2 FYNNEI, per germline. V was trimmed by 7 bases and J by 1 base, leaving 16 bases between them. CDR3 length: 15 amino acids. CDR3 amino acids: CASTKDSNFNYGYTF. As DNA, the CDR3 is TGTGCCAGCACGAAGGACAGCAATTTTAACTATGGCTACACCTTC.

CDR3 loop: CASSPSSGGAETQYF. CDR3 coding DNA: TGTGCCAGCAGTCCCTCTAGCGGGGGGGCGGAGACCCAGTACTTC. The chain joins TRBV6-6 to TRBJ2-5, with TRBD2 matching 12 bases. There are 15 residues in the CDR3. Losses at the gene ends were 5 bases for V and 5 bases for J; bases not matched to a gene: 6. CDR1 is MNHNY, CDR2 SVGAGI, per germline (reference sequence).

The chain employs TRBV28 and TRBJ1-2; possibly TRBD1 for D (5 bases). Germline values: CDR1 MDHEN, CDR2 SYDVKM. Trimming took off 5 bases at V and 6 bases at J, with 13 bases between the two ends. This CDR3 spans 13 amino acids. Here the CDR3 reads CASSALLGDGYTF. The CDR3 DNA reads as TGTGCCAGCAGTGCCCTTTTAGGGGATGGCTACACCTTC.

J is TRBJ2-7 and V is TRBV7-2; the match to TRBD2 covers 12 bases. V shed 3 bases and J 4 bases; nucleotides not matched to a gene: 4. The CDR3 has 15 residues. CDR1 is SGHTA, CDR2 FQGNSA, per germline. The CDR3 loop is CASSFRLAGEYEQYF. The CDR3, as DNA: TGTGCCAGCAGCTTCCGACTAGCGGGGGAATACGAGCAGTACTTC.

A single count supports this clone. The same CDR3 is also encoded by other DNA sequences in this sample. The V and J genes are TRBV5-4 and TRBJ1-2; D might be TRBD1 (5 bases). The germline gives CDR1 SGHNT, CDR2 YYREEE (reference sequence). The CDR3 spans 14 residues. Trimming removed 2 bases at V and 0 bases at J, with 8 bases between. The CDR3 DNA reads TGTGCCAGCAGCTTAGACAGTTCTAACTATGGCTACACCTTC. Its protein is CASSLDSSNYGYTF.

V and J are TRBV5-1 and TRBJ2-5; 10 nucleotides match TRBD2. CDR3 size: 14 residues. Trimming removed 6 bases from V and 4 bases from J; junction bases left unmatched: 6. Germline assignment: CDR1 SGHRS and CDR2 YFSETQ. The CDR3 loop is CASKSGRARETQYF. The CDR3 nucleotides read TGCGCCAGCAAAAGCGGGAGGGCCAGAGAGACCCAGTACTTC.

The chain is built from TRBV18 and TRBJ1-1; 8 nucleotides line up with TRBD1. This CDR3 region has 15 residues. In germline, CDR1 is KGHSH, CDR2 LQKENI. Trimming cost V 3 bases and J 1 base; bases outside gene matches: 4. CDR3 amino acids: CASSPSTGENTEAFF. For the CDR3, the DNA is TGTGCCAGCTCACCTTCGACAGGGGAGAACACTGAAGCTTTCTTT.

The CDR3 sequence is CASSQMGHREKLFF. CDR3 nucleotide sequence: TGCGCCAGCAGCCAGATGGGACATCGAGAAAAACTGTTTTTT. The chain joins TRBV4-1 to TRBJ1-4; maybe TRBD1 (6 bases). CDR1 is MGHRA and CDR2 is YSYEKL in the germline V gene. The CDR3 runs 14 residues. V lost 3 bases and J lost 8, with 13 bases in between.

The rearrangement uses TRBV19 and TRBJ1-1; a weak D match, TRBD1 (5 bases). The V end was cut by 8 bases, the J end by 0 bases, with 10 bases between. The CDR3 runs to 13 residues. The germline V gene has CDR1 LNHDA and CDR2 SQIVND (reference sequence). CDR3 sequence reads: CASLSRVNTEAFF. The CDR3 coding sequence is TGTGCCAGTTTGAGCAGGGTGAACACTGAAGCTTTCTTT.

V usage is TRBV5-1 and J usage is TRBJ2-7; TRBD1 agrees at 8 bases. This CDR3 spans 14 amino acids. Trimming removed 2 bases from V and 2 bases from J; junction bases left unmatched: 3. From germline, CDR1 is SGHRS and CDR2 YFSETQ. The CDR3 reads CASSLRTGPYEQYF. CDR3 DNA sequence: TGCGCCAGCAGCTTAAGGACAGGGCCCTACGAGCAGTACTTC.

This chain connects TRBV4-1 to TRBJ2-7; a weak D match, TRBD1 (5 bases). Per the germline V gene, CDR1 is MGHRA and CDR2 is YSYEKL. V gave up 4 bases and J gave up 7 bases, with 17 bases separating them. The CDR3 has 14 amino acids. Here the CDR3 reads CASSLPLRVREQYF. In DNA form, the CDR3 reads TGCGCCAGCAGCCTACCCCTCAGGGTGAGGGAGCAGTACTTC.

This clone was seen a few times. The chain is built from TRBV5-4 and TRBJ2-7; TRBD2 aligns across 9 bases. The CDR3 is made up of 14 amino acids. The germline V gene has CDR1 SGHNT and CDR2 YYREEE (reference sequence). Losses at the gene ends were 0 bases for V and 5 bases for J; bases not matched to a gene: 3. This chain's CDR3 is CASSLVSSGNEQYF. CDR3 bases: TGTGCCAGCAGCTTGGTGTCTAGCGGGAACGAGCAGTACTTC.

The J gene is TRBJ2-7, the V gene TRBV5-1, with D tentatively TRBD1 (6 bases). The CDR3 loop spans 13 amino acids. Germline V CDR1 and CDR2: SGHRS, YFSETQ. V was trimmed by 6 bases and J by 0 bases, leaving 10 bases between them. The DNA for the CDR3 is TGCGCCAGCACAAAGGACAGCTCCTACGAGCAGTACTTC. It codes for CASTKDSSYEQYF.

The DNA for the CDR3 is TGTGCCAGCACGCCTAGCGGGAGTAGAGAGCAGTACTTC. Its protein product is CASTPSGSREQYF. The chain joins TRBV28 to TRBJ2-7, with 10 nucleotides matching TRBD2. V gave up 7 bases and J gave up 7 bases; unmatched junction bases: 7. This CDR3 comprises 13 residues. Per germline, CDR1 MDHEN and CDR2 SYDVKM.

The chain combines TRBV7-9 with TRBJ2-2; 8 bases match TRBD1. CDR1 and CDR2 from the germline V gene are SEHNR and FQNEAQ (reference sequence). Losses at the gene ends were 4 bases for V and 1 base for J; bases not matched to a gene: 2. The CDR3 contains 15 residues. CDR3 in amino acids: CASSYGQGNTGELFF. CDR3 coding DNA: TGTGCCAGCAGCTATGGACAGGGGAACACCGGGGAGCTGTTTTTT.

The rearrangement links TRBV5-1 to TRBJ1-2; 8 nucleotides align to TRBD1. The junction had 4 bases not matched to a gene; V was cut back by 2 bases and J by 4 bases. From germline, CDR1 is SGHRS and CDR2 YFSETQ. The CDR3 runs 14 residues. The CDR3 is CASSFGTGGYGYTF. In nucleotides, the CDR3 is TGCGCCAGCAGCTTTGGTACAGGGGGCTATGGCTACACCTTC.

The chain recombines TRBV30 with TRBJ1-5; D not certain. The CDR3 spans 11 residues. The ends were cut back, 3 bases at V and 5 bases at J, with 5 bases in the middle. Germline V gene sequence: CDR1 GTSNPN, CDR2 SVGIG (reference sequence). CDR3 in DNA: TGTGCCTGGAGCCGGGATCAGCCCCAGCATTTT. Amino acid sequence: CAWSRDQPQHF.

The chain recombines TRBV18 with TRBJ1-4; weak D call: TRBD1 (5 bases). Trimming cost V 8 bases and J 5 bases, with 15 bases left between them. The CDR3 consists of 14 residues. Germline V CDR1 and CDR2: KGHSH, LQKENI. The CDR3 region is CASTVQRTNEKLFF. The CDR3 nucleotides are TGTGCCAGCACGGTACAGAGGACAAATGAAAAACTGTTTTTT.

The chain links TRBV2 to TRBJ2-5; 9 bases align to TRBD1. With 6 bases clipped from V and 3 bases from J, the junction kept 5 bases outside the gene matches. Germline lookup yields CDR1 SNHLY and CDR2 FYNNEI. This CDR3 has 14 amino acids. The DNA of the CDR3 is TGTGCCAGCAGACGGACAGGGGCGGAAGAGACCCAGTACTTC. Translating it yields CASRRTGAEETQYF.

This chain connects TRBV19 to TRBJ2-1, with TRBD2 matching over 10 bases. Germline V gives CDR1 LNHDA, CDR2 SQIVND (reference sequence). The junction had 11 bases not matched to a gene; V was cut back by 7 bases and J by 2 bases. CDR3 length equals 17 residues. The CDR3 sequence: CASTSSSGRATYNEQFF. The CDR3 DNA reads as TGTGCCAGTACCTCCTCAAGCGGGAGGGCCACCTACAATGAGCAGTTCTTC.

V gene TRBV2 combines with J gene TRBJ1-1; D is unresolved. This CDR3 has 14 amino acids. V lost 4 bases and J 0 bases, leaving 9 bases between the germline ends. Germline V gives CDR1 SNHLY, CDR2 FYNNEI. The CDR3 region is CASSGGIMNTEAFF. CDR3 DNA sequence: TGTGCCAGCAGTGGAGGTATCATGAACACTGAAGCTTTCTTT. Based on the CDR3 plus reference TRBV2 and TRBJ1-1, the full variable domain is EPEVTQTPSHQVTQMGQEVILRCVPISNHLYFYWYRQILGQKVEFLVSFYNNEISEKSEIFDDQFSVERPDGSNFTLKIRSTKLEDSAMYFCASSGGIMNTEAFFGQGTRLTVV.

The chain recombines TRBV5-6 with TRBJ1-3, with D unresolved. Germline-derived CDR1 and CDR2 are SGHDT and YYEEEE. V dropped 1 base and J dropped 0 bases, with 14 bases sitting between them. The CDR3 length is 17 residues. The CDR3 sequence: CASSLLIAQTSGNTIYF. CDR3 in DNA: TGTGCCAGCAGCTTGCTAATAGCACAAACCTCTGGAAACACCATATATTTT.

V usage is TRBV5-1 and J usage is TRBJ2-7; TRBD1 agrees at 11 bases. V shed 0 bases and J 2 bases; nucleotides not matched to a gene: 7. CDR1 is SGHRS, CDR2 YFSETQ, per germline. CDR3 length: 17 residues. This CDR3 reads CASSLGGQGASTYEQYF. CDR3 DNA: TGCGCCAGCAGCTTGGGCGGACAGGGGGCTTCTACCTACGAGCAGTACTTC.

The CDR3 sequence is CASSPTGGPYEQYF. CDR3 nucleotide sequence: TGTGCCAGCAGCCCCACGGGGGGCCCGTACGAGCAGTACTTC. This chain uses TRBV6-6 with TRBJ2-7, with D possibly being TRBD2 (7 bases). With 6 bases removed from V and 4 bases from J, the gap between germline ends came to 16 bases. Germline CDR1 reads MNHNY; CDR2 reads SVGAGI (reference sequence). The CDR3 spans 14 residues.

The V call is TRBV7-9, the J call TRBJ2-3; D might be TRBD2 (5 bases). Germline assignment: CDR1 SEHNR and CDR2 FQNEAQ (reference sequence). The V and J ends lost 0 bases and 2 bases respectively, with 6 bases between them. CDR3 size: 14 residues. The CDR3 sequence: CASSLAGATDTQYF. In DNA, the CDR3 is TGTGCCAGCAGCTTAGCGGGAGCCACAGATACGCAGTATTTT.

The chain combines TRBV19 with TRBJ1-5, with 11 bases lining up with TRBD1. V lost 1 base, J lost 4 bases, and 3 bases stayed unmatched. Germline V gene data show CDR1 as LNHDA and CDR2 as SQIVND (reference sequence). The length of the CDR3 is 16 residues. CDR3 protein: CASSIGDRGVNQPQHF. In DNA, the CDR3 is TGTGCCAGTAGTATAGGGGACAGGGGGGTAAATCAGCCCCAGCATTTT.